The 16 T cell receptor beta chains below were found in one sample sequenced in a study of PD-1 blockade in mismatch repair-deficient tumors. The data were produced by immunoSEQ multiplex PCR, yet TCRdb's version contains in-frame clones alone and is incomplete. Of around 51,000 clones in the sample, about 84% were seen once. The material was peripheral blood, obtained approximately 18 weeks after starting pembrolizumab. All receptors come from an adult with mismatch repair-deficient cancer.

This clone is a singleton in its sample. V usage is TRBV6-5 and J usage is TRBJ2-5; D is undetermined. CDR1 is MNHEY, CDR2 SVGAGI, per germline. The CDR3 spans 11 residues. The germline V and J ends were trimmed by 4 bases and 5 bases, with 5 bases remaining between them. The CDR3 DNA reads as TGTGCCAGCAGTTCCCGGGAGACCCAGTACTTC. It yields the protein CASSSRETQYF.

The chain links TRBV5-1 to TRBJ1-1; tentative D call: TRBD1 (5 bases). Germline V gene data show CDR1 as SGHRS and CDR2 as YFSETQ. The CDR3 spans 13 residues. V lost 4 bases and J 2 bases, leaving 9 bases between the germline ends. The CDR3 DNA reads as TGCGCCAGCAGCGCCCAGGGAAACACTGAAGCTTTCTTT. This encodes CASSAQGNTEAFF.

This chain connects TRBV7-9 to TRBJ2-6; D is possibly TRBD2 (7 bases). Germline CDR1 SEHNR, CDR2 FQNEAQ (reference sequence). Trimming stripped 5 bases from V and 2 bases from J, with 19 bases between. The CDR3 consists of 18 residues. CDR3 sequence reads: CASSPGVRGGPGANVLTF. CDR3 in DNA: TGTGCCAGCAGCCCAGGAGTGAGGGGGGGACCTGGGGCCAACGTCCTGACTTTC.

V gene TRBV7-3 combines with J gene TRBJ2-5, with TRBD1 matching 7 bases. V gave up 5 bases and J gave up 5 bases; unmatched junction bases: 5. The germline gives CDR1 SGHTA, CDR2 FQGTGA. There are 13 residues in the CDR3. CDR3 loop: CASSRGQTETQYF. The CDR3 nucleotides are TGTGCCAGCAGCCGGGGACAGACGGAGACCCAGTACTTC. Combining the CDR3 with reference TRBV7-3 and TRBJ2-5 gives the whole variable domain GAGVSQTPSNKVTEKGKYVELRCDPISGHTALYWYRQSLGQGPEFLIYFQGTGAADDSGLPNDRFFAVRPEGSVSTLKIQRTERGDSAVYLCASSRGQTETQYFGPGTRLLVL.

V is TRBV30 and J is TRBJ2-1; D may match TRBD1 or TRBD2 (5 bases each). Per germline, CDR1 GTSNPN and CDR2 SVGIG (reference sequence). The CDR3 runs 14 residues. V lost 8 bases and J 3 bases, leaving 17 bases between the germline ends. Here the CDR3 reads CARGEGFVYNEQFF. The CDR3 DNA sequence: TGTGCCCGGGGCGAGGGGTTTGTCTACAATGAGCAGTTCTTC.

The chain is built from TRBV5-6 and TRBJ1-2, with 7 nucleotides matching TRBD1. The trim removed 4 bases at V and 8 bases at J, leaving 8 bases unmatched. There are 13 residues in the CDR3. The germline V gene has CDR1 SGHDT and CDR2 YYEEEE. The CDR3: CASSTGTAFGYTF. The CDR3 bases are TGTGCCAGCAGCACTGGGACAGCCTTCGGCTACACCTTC.

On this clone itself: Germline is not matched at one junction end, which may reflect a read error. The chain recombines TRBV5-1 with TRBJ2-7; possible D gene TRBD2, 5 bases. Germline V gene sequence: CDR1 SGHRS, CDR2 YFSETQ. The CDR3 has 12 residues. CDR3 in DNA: TGTGCCAGCAGCTACGGACTGGGGGAGCAGTACTTC. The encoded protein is CASSYGLGEQYF.

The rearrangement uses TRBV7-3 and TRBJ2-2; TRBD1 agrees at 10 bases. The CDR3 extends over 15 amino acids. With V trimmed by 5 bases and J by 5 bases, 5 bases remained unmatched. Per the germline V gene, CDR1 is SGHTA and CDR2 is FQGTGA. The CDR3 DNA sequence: TGTGCCAGCAGCCGGGACAGGGGTCCAACCGGGGAGCTGTTTTTT. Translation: CASSRDRGPTGELFF.

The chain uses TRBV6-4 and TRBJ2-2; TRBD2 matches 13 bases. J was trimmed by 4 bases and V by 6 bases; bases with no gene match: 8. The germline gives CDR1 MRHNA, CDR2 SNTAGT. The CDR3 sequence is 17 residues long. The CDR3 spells CASSETSGRALTGELFF. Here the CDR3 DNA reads TGTGCCAGCAGCGAAACTAGCGGGAGGGCCCTCACCGGGGAGCTGTTTTTT.

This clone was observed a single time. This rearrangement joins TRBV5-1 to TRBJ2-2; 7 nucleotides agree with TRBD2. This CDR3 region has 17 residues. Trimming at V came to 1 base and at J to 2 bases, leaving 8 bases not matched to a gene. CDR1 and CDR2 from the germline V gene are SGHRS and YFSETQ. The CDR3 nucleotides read TGCGCCAGCAGCTTGTTTCCTAGCGGTTACAACACCGGGGAGCTGTTTTTT. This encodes CASSLFPSGYNTGELFF.

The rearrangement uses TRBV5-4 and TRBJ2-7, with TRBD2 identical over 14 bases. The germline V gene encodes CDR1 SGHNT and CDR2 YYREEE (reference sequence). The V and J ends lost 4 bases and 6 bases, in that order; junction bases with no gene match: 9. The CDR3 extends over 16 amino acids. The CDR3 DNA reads TGTGCCAGCAGCCGTCCGACTAGCGGGAGGGCCACCGAGCAGTACTTC. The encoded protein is CASSRPTSGRATEQYF.

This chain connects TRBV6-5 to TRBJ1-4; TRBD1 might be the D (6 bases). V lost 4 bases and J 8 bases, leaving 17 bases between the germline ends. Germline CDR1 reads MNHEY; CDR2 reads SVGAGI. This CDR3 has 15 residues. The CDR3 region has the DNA TGTGCCAGCAGTTTTGAGCAGGGGAGAGGGGAAAAACTGTTTTTT. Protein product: CASSFEQGRGEKLFF.

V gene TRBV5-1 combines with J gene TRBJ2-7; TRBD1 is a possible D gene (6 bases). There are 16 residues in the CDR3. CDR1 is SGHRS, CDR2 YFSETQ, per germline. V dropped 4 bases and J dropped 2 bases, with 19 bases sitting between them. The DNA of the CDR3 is TGCGCCAGCAGCCCGGACCCAGGGGAAGTCACCTACGAGCAGTACTTC. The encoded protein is CASSPDPGEVTYEQYF.

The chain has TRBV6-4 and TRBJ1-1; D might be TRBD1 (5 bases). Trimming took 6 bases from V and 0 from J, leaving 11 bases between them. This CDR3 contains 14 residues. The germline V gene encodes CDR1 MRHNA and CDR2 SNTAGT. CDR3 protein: CASRDTNMNTEAFF. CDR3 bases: TGTGCCAGCAGGGACACCAATATGAACACTGAAGCTTTCTTT.

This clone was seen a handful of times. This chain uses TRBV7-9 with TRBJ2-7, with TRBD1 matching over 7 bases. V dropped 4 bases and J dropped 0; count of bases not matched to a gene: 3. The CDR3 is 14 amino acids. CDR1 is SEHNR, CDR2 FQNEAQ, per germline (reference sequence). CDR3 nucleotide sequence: TGTGCCAGCAGCTGGGGGACAGTCTCCTACGAGCAGTACTTC. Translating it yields CASSWGTVSYEQYF.

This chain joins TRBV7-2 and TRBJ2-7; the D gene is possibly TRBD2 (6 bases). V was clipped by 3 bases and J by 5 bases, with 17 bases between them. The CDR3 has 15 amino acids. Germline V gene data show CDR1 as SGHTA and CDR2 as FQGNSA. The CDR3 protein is CASSFAGTLAHEQYF. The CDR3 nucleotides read TGTGCCAGCAGCTTTGCCGGGACTCTGGCCCACGAGCAGTACTTC.